Presented here are 23 T cell receptor beta chains from one specimen sequenced in a study of T cell repertoires in cytomegalovirus infection. TCRdb independently ran MiXCR on the reads; one entry per CDR3 protein. The table shows 200,000 to 300,000 distinct CDR3 sequences, with approximately 10% occurring only once. Sequencing used PBMCs. These TCRs come from a human donor in good health (CMV status not recorded). Some clones in this sample may be carry-over from other donors' samples.

This clonotype was counted at least ten times. This chain connects TRBV28 to TRBJ2-3; tentative D call: TRBD2 (5 bases). CDR1 is MDHEN and CDR2 is SYDVKM in the germline V gene. The CDR3 is 13 amino acids. V shed 6 bases and J shed 1 base, with 8 bases lying between them. The CDR3 loop is CASSTRGTDTQYF. The CDR3 DNA sequence: TGTGCCAGCAGCACTAGGGGCACAGATACGCAGTATTTT.

This clonotype was observed a few times. The chain is built from TRBV7-8 and TRBJ1-1; D gene uncertain. Germline values: CDR1 SGHVS, CDR2 FQNEAQ. V was trimmed by 5 bases and J by 1 base, leaving 8 bases between them. This CDR3 region has 13 residues. CDR3 nucleotides: TGTGCCAGCAGCGACTACAAGAACACTGAAGCTTTCTTT. It yields the protein CASSDYKNTEAFF. Looking up the rest from reference TRBV7-8 and TRBJ1-1 gives the full variable domain: GAGVSQSPRYKVAKRGQDVALRCDPISGHVSLFWYQQALGQGPEFLTYFQNEAQLDKSGLPSDRFFAERPEGSVSTLKIQRTQQEDSAVYLCASSDYKNTEAFFGQGTRLTVV.

This clonotype was seen at least ten times. The chain has TRBV7-8 and TRBJ2-1; weak D call: TRBD2 (5 bases). The germline gives CDR1 SGHVS, CDR2 FQNEAQ. The CDR3 covers 11 residues. Trimming removed 5 bases from V and 10 bases from J, with 9 bases in between. The CDR3 DNA reads TGTGCCAGCAGCCGAGAGCGGGAGCAGTTCTTC. This sequence encodes CASSREREQFF.

This clonotype has ten or more counts. This chain links TRBV7-9 with TRBJ2-1; 12 nucleotides align to TRBD2. This CDR3 region has 15 residues. After removal of 3 bases from V and 9 bases from J, the junction contained 6 bases not matched to a gene. Germline values: CDR1 SEHNR, CDR2 FQNEAQ (reference sequence). In DNA form, the CDR3 reads TGTGCCAGCAGCTTTCCGACTAGCGGGGGTGGTGAGCAGTTCTTC. Its protein product is CASSFPTSGGGEQFF.

The table lists this clonotype with many counts. V usage is TRBV7-2 and J usage is TRBJ2-5; D is ambiguous. Trimming stripped 5 bases from V and 6 bases from J, with 13 bases between. CDR1 and CDR2 (germline): SGHTA, FQGNSA. The CDR3 runs 13 residues. The CDR3 DNA sequence: TGTGCCAGCAGCCCCGCAGTGGTCAAGACCCAGTACTTC. This encodes CASSPAVVKTQYF.

This clonotype was observed at least ten times. Sequence at one end of the junction differs from germline and may be a read error. This chain links TRBV7-2 with TRBJ2-2, with TRBD1 as a possible D gene (6 bases). This CDR3 is built from 12 residues. Germline V CDR1 and CDR2: SGHTA, FQGNSA. CDR3 protein: CASSFGATGLVF. CDR3 sequence (DNA): TGTGCCAGCAGCTTTGGGGCTACAGGGTTGGTTTTT.

The gene calls are TRBV20-1 and TRBJ2-1, with D uncertain. Germline V lookup: CDR1 DFQATT, CDR2 SNEGSKA (reference sequence). The CDR3 covers 12 residues. V lost 7 bases and J 2 bases, leaving 9 bases between the germline ends. This chain's CDR3 is CSGGTTYNEQFF. The CDR3 DNA is TGCAGTGGGGGAACGACCTACAATGAGCAGTTCTTC.

This clonotype was seen many times. This sequence joins TRBV7-2 and TRBJ2-1; 11 bases are a match to TRBD2. The CDR3 spans 16 residues. CDR1 and CDR2 (germline): SGHTA, FQGNSA. Unmatched junction bases numbered 3, after V lost 0 bases and J lost 5 bases. The CDR3, as DNA: TGTGCCAGCAGCTTAGCGGTAGCGGGGGGGGACAATGAGCAGTTCTTC. Translation: CASSLAVAGGDNEQFF.

This clonotype was seen ten or more times. The chain combines TRBV7-8 with TRBJ2-7; 9 bases fit TRBD1. J lost 9 bases, V lost 5 bases, and 11 bases had no gene match. This CDR3 comprises 14 residues. The germline gives CDR1 SGHVS, CDR2 FQNEAQ. The CDR3 DNA follows: TGTGCCAGCAGCCACCTACGGACAGGGGTTCGGCAGTACTTC. This translates into CASSHLRTGVRQYF.

The chain employs TRBV6-1 and TRBJ2-3; D possibly corresponds to TRBD1 (7 bases). The CDR3 is 14 residues long. The germline V gene has CDR1 MNHNS and CDR2 SASEGT. The V and J ends lost 5 bases and 6 bases respectively, with 15 bases between them. The CDR3 DNA sequence: TGTGCCAGCAGTCCGCGGGACAGAGGGGATACGCAGTATTTT. Translation gives CASSPRDRGDTQYF.

The chain combines TRBV5-1 with TRBJ2-7; 7 nucleotides line up with TRBD1. Germline trimming cut 3 bases from V and 4 bases from J; bases unmatched to any gene: 10. Germline V CDR1 and CDR2: SGHRS, YFSETQ. CDR3 size: 15 residues. This chain's CDR3 is CASSSGTATLYEQYF. The CDR3 DNA sequence: TGCGCCAGCAGCTCGGGGACAGCGACCTTGTACGAGCAGTACTTC.

This clonotype was observed many times. The chain recombines TRBV6-5 with TRBJ2-3; TRBD1 matches 9 bases. The germline V gene has CDR1 MNHEY and CDR2 SVGAGI. V dropped 6 bases and J dropped 4; count of bases not matched to a gene: 8. This CDR3 region has 15 residues. CDR3 sequence (DNA): TGTGCCAGCAGGAAGGGACAGGGAAACTCAGATACGCAGTATTTT. It is translated as CASRKGQGNSDTQYF.

This clonotype was recorded at least ten times. J is TRBJ2-2 and V is TRBV7-2, with D possibly TRBD2 on 6 matching bases. Between the trimmed V and J ends, which lost 1 base and 1 base, there was a span of 10 bases. Germline CDR1 and CDR2: SGHTA and FQGNSA. The CDR3 has 16 amino acids. The CDR3 bases are TGTGCCAGCAGCTTAGGGCCAGCGGGGAACACCGGGGAGCTGTTTTTT. This encodes CASSLGPAGNTGELFF. Combining the CDR3 with reference TRBV7-2 and TRBJ2-2 gives the whole variable domain GAGVSQSPSNKVTEKGKDVELRCDPISGHTALYWYRQSLGQGLEFLIYFQGNSAPDKSGLPSDRFSAERTGGSVSTLTIQRTQQEDSAVYLCASSLGPAGNTGELFFGEGSRLTVL.

In its sample, this clonotype was seen a few times. V gene TRBV19 combines with J gene TRBJ1-5; TRBD1 might be the D (6 bases). Looked up from germline, CDR1 is LNHDA and CDR2 is SQIVND (reference sequence). The CDR3 extends over 14 amino acids. V shed 4 bases and J shed 7 bases, with 14 bases lying between them. CDR3 region: CASSTGAPGQPQHF. Written as DNA, the CDR3 is TGTGCCAGTAGTACAGGGGCGCCGGGCCAGCCCCAGCATTTT.

The rearrangement uses TRBV29-1 and TRBJ2-3; weak D call: TRBD1 (5 bases). The CDR3 is 15 residues long. With 2 bases removed from V and 1 base from J, the gap between germline ends came to 13 bases. Germline V gives CDR1 SQVTM, CDR2 ANQGSEA. The CDR3 sequence: CSVESYRRRTDTQYF. CDR3 nucleotides: TGCAGCGTTGAATCATACAGGAGACGCACAGATACGCAGTATTTT.

This clonotype was seen only a few times. The chain carries TRBV7-9 and TRBJ1-6; the match to TRBD1 covers 9 bases. The V and J ends lost 8 bases and 7 bases, in that order; junction bases with no gene match: 6. Looked up from germline, CDR1 is SEHNR and CDR2 is FQNEAQ (reference sequence). CDR3 length: 14 residues. The CDR3 DNA is TGTGCCAGCGGGACCGGGACAGGGAATTCACCCCTCCACTTT. Translating gives CASGTGTGNSPLHF.

The genes are TRBV6-2 or TRBV6-3 and TRBJ2-1; the match to TRBD1 covers 8 bases. Germline CDR1 and CDR2: MNHEY and SVGEGT. The V segment lost 6 bases and the J segment 5 bases; nucleotides outside the gene matches: 12. There are 16 residues in the CDR3. CDR3 sequence reads: CASRADLGQDNNEQFF. The CDR3 DNA reads as TGTGCCAGCAGGGCCGATTTGGGACAGGATAACAATGAGCAGTTCTTC.

This clonotype has a count of ten or more. The chain is built from TRBV4-2 and TRBJ2-5, with D perhaps given as TRBD1 or TRBD2 (5 bases each). The CDR3 is made up of 14 amino acids. V was clipped by 1 base and J by 1 base, with 7 bases between them. From germline, CDR1 is LGHNA and CDR2 YNFKEQ. The CDR3 loop is CASSQVGTQETQYF. The CDR3 nucleotides are TGTGCCAGCAGCCAAGTTGGGACCCAAGAGACCCAGTACTTC.

This clonotype was counted many times. The CDR3 here is CASRPHGTGRPSGADSGNTIYF. CDR3 DNA: TGTGCCAGCCGCCCCCACGGAACAGGGAGACCTTCAGGGGCTGACTCTGGAAACACCATATATTTT. The V and J genes are TRBV19 and TRBJ1-3; D is perhaps TRBD1 (6 bases). The ends were cut back, 9 bases at V and 0 bases at J, with 36 bases in the middle. In germline, CDR1 is LNHDA, CDR2 SQIVND (reference sequence). The CDR3 is made up of 22 amino acids. Looking up the rest from reference TRBV19 and TRBJ1-3 gives the full variable domain: DGGITQSPKYLFRKEGQNVTLSCEQNLNHDAMYWYRQDPGQGLRLIYYSQIVNDFQKGDIAEGYSVSREKKESFPLTVTSAQKNPTAFYLCASRPHGTGRPSGADSGNTIYFGEGSWLTVV.

There are many counts of this clonotype. The V gene is TRBV7-2, the J gene TRBJ1-5; no clear D gene. This CDR3 has 13 amino acids. The V end lost 1 base, the J end lost 4 bases, and 5 bases lay between the germline ends. CDR1 and CDR2 from the germline V gene are SGHTA and FQGNSA. CDR3 nucleotides: TGTGCCAGCAGCTTAGATCCTAATCAGCCCCAGCATTTT. This translates into CASSLDPNQPQHF.

This clonotype has ten or more counts. The V gene is TRBV7-2, the J gene TRBJ2-5, with a tentative D call TRBD2 (6 bases). This CDR3 has 14 residues. The V and J ends lost 5 bases and 4 bases respectively, with 14 bases between them. Germline V CDR1 and CDR2: SGHTA, FQGNSA. The CDR3 region has the DNA TGTGCCAGCAGCGCACAGAGCGGGCCAGAGACCCAGTACTTC. As protein: CASSAQSGPETQYF.

This clonotype was recorded many times. The V gene is TRBV7-2, the J gene TRBJ2-7; 11 positions match TRBD2. Germline CDR1 is SGHTA and CDR2 is FQGNSA. The CDR3 sequence is 17 residues long. Trimming removed 1 base from V and 0 bases from J; junction bases left unmatched: 5. CDR3 coding DNA: TGTGCCAGCAGCTTAGGGACTAGCGGGTGGAGCTCCTACGAGCAGTACTTC. Its translation is CASSLGTSGWSSYEQYF.

This clonotype appeared a few times. The V gene is TRBV5-1, the J gene TRBJ1-1; D is perhaps TRBD1 (6 bases). CDR3 length: 15 residues. The germline gives CDR1 SGHRS, CDR2 YFSETQ. Trimming cost V 4 bases and J 6 bases, with 19 bases left between them. CDR3 protein: CASSVIGGERAEAFF. CDR3 sequence (DNA): TGCGCCAGCAGCGTGATAGGGGGTGAGAGGGCTGAAGCTTTCTTT.